Listed below are T cell receptor beta chains from one sample, sequenced in a study of blood T cell repertoires in COVID-19. Sequencing was performed with immunoSEQ multiplex PCR; in TCRdb, only in-frame clones are kept and a portion is missing. The sample lists around 190,000 clones; about 80% were seen once. The material sequenced was peripheral blood. These receptors were collected from a human donor in a cohort sampled during active COVID-19. CDR3s include the opening cysteine and the closing phenylalanine or tryptophan. D genes are given only for firm matches. Rows may omit the clone size; those that give it use once, few, many or a size class.

abundance | j_gene | v_gene | d_gene | CDR3nt | CDR3aa
once | TRBJ2-7 | TRBV7-3 | - | TGTGCCAGCAGCCTGGGAGGACCCAGGTTCGACGAGCAGTACTTC | CASSLGGPRFDEQYF
- | TRBJ1-2 | TRBV6-5 | - | TGTGCCAGCAGCTTATCAGGGGAAATACATGGCTACACCTTC | CASSLSGEIHGYTF
- | TRBJ2-6 | TRBV4-1 | - | TGCGCCAGCAGCCAAGATTGGGCCGCCTTGGAATCTGGGGCCAACGTCCTGACTTTC | CASSQDWAALESGANVLTF
- | TRBJ2-7 | TRBV5-6 | TRBD2 | TGTGCCAGCAGCGCCCTTAGCGGGGGGGCCTACGAGCAGTACTTC | CASSALSGGAYEQYF
- | TRBJ2-2 | TRBV11-3 | - | TGTGCCAGCAGCTTAGATCCAGCGCCCGGGGAGCTGTTTTTT | CASSLDPAPGELFF
- | TRBJ2-1 | TRBV6-2/TRBV6-3 | TRBD1 | TGTGCCAGCAGTCCAGGGACAGGGATCATTTATGAGCAGTTCTTC | CASSPGTGIIYEQFF
- | TRBJ1-5 | TRBV7-8 | - | TGTGCCAGCAGCTTACGAGAAAACAATCAGCCCCAGCATTTT | CASSLRENNQPQHF
- | TRBJ2-7 | TRBV5-1 | TRBD1 | TGCGCCAGCAGCTTGACAGGGGGAGGCTACGAGCAGTACTTC | CASSLTGGGYEQYF
once | TRBJ1-2 | TRBV4-3 | - | TGCGCCAGCAGCCATCAGGCCGGCTACACCTTC | CASSHQAGYTF
- | TRBJ2-7 | TRBV7-2 | - | TGTGCCAGCAGCCCCCAGACTAATTCCTACGAGCAGTACTTC | CASSPQTNSYEQYF
few | TRBJ1-2 | TRBV13 | - | TGTGCCAGCAGCTTCTCAGGGCCTAGTTATGGCTACACCTTC | CASSFSGPSYGYTF
- | TRBJ1-4 | TRBV4-1 | TRBD1 | TGCGCCAGCAGCCAATGGGACAGGGATTTTCTTGAAAAACTGTTTTTT | CASSQWDRDFLEKLFF
- | TRBJ1-5 | TRBV4-3 | TRBD1 | TGCGCCAGCAGCCAAGATTTGAGACAGGGGCGGCAGCCCCAGCATTTT | CASSQDLRQGRQPQHF
- | TRBJ1-4 | TRBV18 | - | TGTGCCAGCTCGGGAAACAGGGCGGATGAAAAACTGTTTTTT | CASSGNRADEKLFF
- | TRBJ1-6 | TRBV10-3 | TRBD1 | TGTGCCATCAGTGATCGGGACAGCAATTCACCCCTCCACTTT | CAISDRDSNSPLHF
- | TRBJ2-5 | TRBV11-2 | - | TGTGCCAGCAGTATTGATAGGGGGGGCGGAGAGACCCAGTACTTC | CASSIDRGGGETQYF
- | TRBJ1-1 | TRBV3-1/TRBV3-2 | - | TGTGCCAGCAGCCCCCCAGGGGCGAACACTGAAGCTTTCTTT | CASSPPGANTEAFF
once | TRBJ1-2 | TRBV6-6 | - | TGTGCCAGCAGTTATTACAGTACTAACTATGGCTACACCTTC | CASSYYSTNYGYTF
- | TRBJ2-5 | TRBV28 | - | TGTGCCAGCAGTTTAGAGAGAAGGGGAGAGACCCAGTACTTC | CASSLERRGETQYF
- | TRBJ1-2 | TRBV19 | TRBD1 | TGTGCCAGTACCCCCGGGACAGGGGGAGTCTATGGCTACACCTTC | CASTPGTGGVYGYTF
- | TRBJ2-1 | TRBV16 | TRBD2 | TGTGCCAGCAGCCTGACTAGCGGAGAGCAGTTCTTC | CASSLTSGEQFF
- | TRBJ1-3 | TRBV18 | TRBD1 | TGTGCCAGCTCATTTGGGACAGGGACTGGAAACACCATATATTTT | CASSFGTGTGNTIYF
- | TRBJ2-1 | TRBV27 | TRBD2 | TGTGCCAGCAGTTTAGGAACTAGCGGGACCTCCTACAATGAGCAGTTCTTC | CASSLGTSGTSYNEQFF
- | TRBJ2-3 | TRBV11-3 | TRBD2 | TGTGCCAGCAGCCCCGGTCTAGCGGGTTATGCAGATACGCAGTATTTT | CASSPGLAGYADTQYF
- | TRBJ1-5 | TRBV10-2 | - | TGCGCCAGCAGTGAGGCAGATGGGGCGAATAGCAATCAGCCCCAGCATTTT | CASSEADGANSNQPQHF
- | TRBJ1-6 | TRBV12-3/TRBV12-4 | - | TGTGCCACTCAGGGGCCTTATAATTCACCCCTCCACTTT | CATQGPYNSPLHF
- | TRBJ2-7 | TRBV7-8 | TRBD1 | TGTGCCAGCAGCAACGGGAGACAGGGGGCGTACGAGCAGTACTTC | CASSNGRQGAYEQYF
- | TRBJ2-3 | TRBV20-1 | - | TGCAGTGCTAGTATCGGCGGACAAAGCACAGATACGCAGTATTTT | CSASIGGQSTDTQYF
- | TRBJ1-2 | TRBV4-2 | - | TGTGCCAGCAGCCAAGATTCCGGGTCCCGGGGCTATGGCTACACCTTC | CASSQDSGSRGYGYTF
- | TRBJ2-7 | TRBV6-2/TRBV6-3 | TRBD2 | TGTGCCAGCAGTCCGGGACTAGCGGGAGTACGTTGGTACGAGCAGTACTTC | CASSPGLAGVRWYEQYF
- | TRBJ1-5 | TRBV5-5 | - | TGTGCCAGCAGCTTGCGTCCGGATCAGCCCCAGCATTTT | CASSLRPDQPQHF
- | TRBJ1-5 | TRBV4-2 | TRBD1 | TGTGCCAGCAGCCAAGATTGGACAGGGGGCCAGCCCCAGCATTTT | CASSQDWTGGQPQHF
- | TRBJ2-7 | TRBV28 | - | TGTGCCAGCAGTCGGAGGGCCTACGAGCAGTACTTC | CASSRRAYEQYF
- | TRBJ2-7 | TRBV15 | TRBD1 | TGTGCCACCAGCGGGGGACAGGGGGTTAACGAGCAGTACTTC | CATSGGQGVNEQYF
- | TRBJ2-1 | TRBV27 | TRBD2 | TGTGCCAGCAGTTTGACTAGCGGGAGAAGTGGGAATGAGCAGTTCTTC | CASSLTSGRSGNEQFF
- | TRBJ2-1 | TRBV29-1 | - | TGCAGCGTTGAAGGGCCCCTTTTCAATGAGCAGTTCTTC | CSVEGPLFNEQFF
- | TRBJ2-6 | TRBV5-1 | - | TGCGCCAGCAGCCTATACTCTGGGGCCAACGTCCTGACTTTC | CASSLYSGANVLTF
- | TRBJ2-5 | TRBV7-2 | - | TGTGCCAGCAGCTCATCCGGACTCCGAGAGACCCAGTACTTC | CASSSSGLRETQYF
- | TRBJ2-5 | TRBV10-1 | TRBD2 | TGCGCCAGCAGTGAGGCTAGCGGGGAAGAGACCCAGTACTTC | CASSEASGEETQYF
- | TRBJ1-1 | TRBV7-2 | TRBD1 | TGTGCCAGCAGCCCCTCGACAGGGGCTATGGCGTACACTGAAGCTTTCTTT | CASSPSTGAMAYTEAFF
- | TRBJ1-5 | TRBV19 | TRBD1 | TGTGCCAGTACTCCGTGGACAGGGAGGAAGAATCAGCCCCAGCATTTT | CASTPWTGRKNQPQHF
- | TRBJ1-1 | TRBV9 | - | TGTGCCAGCAGCCTCGGAGGGGACTACACTGAAGCTTTCTTT | CASSLGGDYTEAFF
- | TRBJ2-2 | TRBV7-6 | - | TGTGCCAGCAGCTTAGTGCAGGGTGCCACCGGGGAGCTGTTTTTT | CASSLVQGATGELFF
- | TRBJ2-7 | TRBV7-9 | - | TGTGCCAGCAGCTCCCGGGTGAGCAACTACGAGCAGTACTTC | CASSSRVSNYEQYF
- | TRBJ2-7 | TRBV5-6 | TRBD1 | TGTGCCAGCAGTACTGACAGGGATTACGAGCAGTACTTC | CASSTDRDYEQYF
- | TRBJ1-1 | TRBV7-9 | - | TGTGCCAGCAGCTCCGAAACTTATAAGACTGAAGCTTTCTTT | CASSSETYKTEAFF
- | TRBJ2-5 | TRBV3-1/TRBV3-2 | TRBD2 | TGTGCCAGCAGCCAACTAGCGGGAGAGACCCAGTACTTC | CASSQLAGETQYF
- | TRBJ1-2 | TRBV7-3 | TRBD1 | TGTGCCAGCAGCTTGGACAGGGGCTATGGCTACACCTTC | CASSLDRGYGYTF
- | TRBJ1-2 | TRBV29-1 | - | TGCAGCGTCGGAGAGGGAGGGACCTATGGCTACACCTTC | CSVGEGGTYGYTF
- | TRBJ2-7 | TRBV6-2/TRBV6-3 | TRBD1 | TGTGCCAGCAGTTACCAGGGACAGAAGTACGAGCAGTACTTC | CASSYQGQKYEQYF
- | TRBJ2-7 | TRBV7-2 | - | TGTGCCAGCAGCTTAGACGGGAACTCCTACGAGCAGTACTTC | CASSLDGNSYEQYF
- | TRBJ2-7 | TRBV7-8 | - | TGTGCCAGCAGCTTAAGTACGAGGATCTACTCCGAGCAGTACTTC | CASSLSTRIYSEQYF
- | TRBJ1-2 | TRBV6-5 | - | TGTGCCAGCAGCCCCCGCAGGACAACTAACTATGGCTACACCTTC | CASSPRRTTNYGYTF
- | TRBJ2-1 | TRBV3-1/TRBV3-2 | - | TGTGCCAGCAGCCAACGGACTAACTACAATGAGCAGTTCTTC | CASSQRTNYNEQFF
- | TRBJ2-5 | TRBV5-4 | TRBD2 | TGTGCCAGCAGCATCCGGGACTACCTTCAAGAGACCCAGTACTTC | CASSIRDYLQETQYF
once | TRBJ2-7 | TRBV7-2 | - | TGTGCCAGCAGCTTAGACTTGAATAACTACGAGCAGTACTTC | CASSLDLNNYEQYF
- | TRBJ2-7 | TRBV4-2 | - | TGTGCCAGCAGCCAGGCGGTAGGGAGCTTCATCTACGAGCAGTACTTC | CASSQAVGSFIYEQYF
- | TRBJ1-2 | TRBV14 | TRBD1 | TGTGCCAGCAGCCCCCGACAGGGGCATGGCTACACCTTC | CASSPRQGHGYTF
- | TRBJ2-7 | TRBV6-6 | TRBD1 | TGTGCCAGCAGTCCGGGGACAGGGGTCTACGAGCAGTACTTC | CASSPGTGVYEQYF
- | TRBJ2-7 | TRBV9 | TRBD1 | TGTGCCAGCAGCCTTACAGGGGCCGAGCAGTACTTC | CASSLTGAEQYF